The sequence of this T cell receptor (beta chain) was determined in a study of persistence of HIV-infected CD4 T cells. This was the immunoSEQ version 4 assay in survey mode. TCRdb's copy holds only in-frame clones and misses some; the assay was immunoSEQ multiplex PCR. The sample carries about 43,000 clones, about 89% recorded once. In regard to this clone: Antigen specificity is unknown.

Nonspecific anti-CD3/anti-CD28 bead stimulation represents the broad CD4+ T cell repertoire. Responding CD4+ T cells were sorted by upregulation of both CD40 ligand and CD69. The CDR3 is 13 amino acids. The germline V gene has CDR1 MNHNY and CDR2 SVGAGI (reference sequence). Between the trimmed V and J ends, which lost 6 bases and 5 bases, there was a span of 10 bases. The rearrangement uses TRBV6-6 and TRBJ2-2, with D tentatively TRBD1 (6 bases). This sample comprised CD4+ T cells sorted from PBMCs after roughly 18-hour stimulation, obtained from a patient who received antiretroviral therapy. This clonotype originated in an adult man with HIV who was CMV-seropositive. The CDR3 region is CASSQQGTGELFF. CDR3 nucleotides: TGTGCCAGCAGCCAACAGGGAACCGGGGAGCTGTTTTTT.